A single sample gave rise to the 21 T cell receptor beta chains below, sequenced in a study of memory CD8 T cells in hepatitis C reinfection. The data were produced by immunoSEQ multiplex PCR, yet TCRdb's version contains in-frame clones alone and is incomplete. The data show about 50,000 clones, 89% seen once. Time point in this sample: pre-reinfection, 55 to 20 weeks before reinfection detection. Sorted cells were sequenced directly ex vivo without any in vitro expansion. Material: naive CD8+ T cells sorted from blood. The receptor source for this set is a man aged 18 to 35 with hepatitis C virus infection.

This rearrangement joins TRBV25-1 to TRBJ2-2, with 7 bases fitting TRBD2. The CDR3 has 14 residues. V gave up 4 bases and J gave up 5 bases; unmatched junction bases: 4. CDR1 and CDR2 from the germline V gene are MGHDK and SYGVNS. The chain's CDR3 is CASSGAGVTGELFF. Written as DNA, the CDR3 is TGTGCCAGCAGTGGGGCGGGAGTAACCGGGGAGCTGTTTTTT.

DNA of the CDR3: TGTGCCAGCAGTTTGGCAGGGGGCCCTGAAGCTTTCTTT. This encodes CASSLAGGPEAFF. The chain couples TRBV27 to TRBJ1-1, with TRBD1 matching 8 bases. CDR3 size: 13 residues. With V trimmed by 3 bases and J by 6 bases, 3 bases remained unmatched. Per the germline V gene, CDR1 is MNHEY and CDR2 is SMNVEV (reference sequence).

This clone has just one count. This rearrangement joins TRBV7-9 to TRBJ1-2, with TRBD1 matching over 7 bases. V dropped 4 bases and J dropped 4; count of bases not matched to a gene: 9. Germline values: CDR1 SEHNR, CDR2 FQNEAQ (reference sequence). This CDR3 is 15 amino acids long. In DNA form, the CDR3 reads TGTGCCAGCAGCTACTTTAGGGACAGTATCTATGGCTACACCTTC. Residues: CASSYFRDSIYGYTF.

The chain joins TRBV9 to TRBJ2-7; 7 bases are shared with TRBD2. The germline CDR1 and CDR2 sequences are SGDLS and YYNGEE. The CDR3 consists of 15 residues. The trim removed 0 bases at V and 5 bases at J, leaving 8 bases unmatched. CDR3 amino acids: CASSVGGLLYDEQYF. CDR3 in DNA: TGTGCCAGCAGCGTAGGGGGACTACTCTACGACGAGCAGTACTTC.

V and J are TRBV5-4 and TRBJ2-1, with D possibly matching TRBD2 (6 bases). The V gene lost 3 bases and the J gene lost 6 bases, with 10 bases spanning the gap. Germline lookup yields CDR1 SGHNT and CDR2 YYREEE (reference sequence). The CDR3 is 13 residues long. The CDR3 protein is CASSWGDANEQFF. CDR3 coding DNA: TGTGCCAGCAGCTGGGGGGACGCCAATGAGCAGTTCTTC. Combining the CDR3 with reference TRBV5-4 and TRBJ2-1 gives the whole variable domain ETGVTQSPTHLIKTRGQQVTLRCSSQSGHNTVSWYQQALGQGPQFIFQYYREEENGRGNFPPRFSGLQFPNYSSELNVNALELDDSALYLCASSWGDANEQFFGPGTRLTVL.

DNA for the CDR3: TGTGCCACTATGGCAGGGGTCGAGGAGCTGTTTTTT. It encodes CATMAGVEELFF. V usage is TRBV19 and J usage is TRBJ2-2, with a tentative D call TRBD1 (6 bases). This CDR3 has 12 amino acids. CDR1 is LNHDA, CDR2 SQIVND, per germline (reference sequence). The germline V and J ends were trimmed by 10 bases and 10 bases, with 16 bases remaining between them.

The chain recombines TRBV5-1 with TRBJ2-7, with 7 nucleotides matching TRBD2. After removal of 0 bases from V and 6 bases from J, the junction contained 12 bases not matched to a gene. Germline CDR1 SGHRS, CDR2 YFSETQ. The CDR3 covers 16 residues. CDR3 bases: TGCGCCAGCAGCTTGGTTACAGGACTAGATAGCGGCGAGCAGTACTTC. Translated: CASSLVTGLDSGEQYF. The full variable domain, its missing parts supplied by reference TRBV5-1 and TRBJ2-7, is KAGVTQTPRYLIKTRGQQVTLSCSPISGHRSVSWYQQTPGQGLQFLFEYFSETQRNKGNFPGRFSGRQFSNSRSEMNVSTLELGDSALYLCASSLVTGLDSGEQYFGPGTRLTVT.

This chain uses TRBV29-1 with TRBJ2-7; D is undetermined. The germline CDR1 and CDR2 sequences are SQVTM and ANQGSEA. V lost 1 base and J lost 4, with 11 bases in between. This CDR3 region has 13 residues. CDR3 protein: CSVEVTADYEQYF. The CDR3 region has the DNA TGCAGCGTTGAAGTGACTGCTGATTACGAGCAGTACTTC.

V gene TRBV7-7 combines with J gene TRBJ2-1, with a weak D call TRBD2 (5 bases). V dropped 1 base and J dropped 4 bases, with 5 bases sitting between them. The V gene's germline CDR1 is SSHAT and CDR2 FNYEAQ (reference sequence). CDR3 length: 13 residues. The DNA for the CDR3 is TGTGCCAGCAGCTTAGGGGAGTACAATGAGCAGTTCTTC. Translated: CASSLGEYNEQFF. Complete variable domain (other parts from reference TRBV7-7 and TRBJ2-1): GAGVSQSPRYKVTKRGQDVTLRCDPISSHATLYWYQQALGQGPEFLTYFNYEAQPDKSGLPSDRFSAERPEGSISTLTIQRTEQRDSAMYRCASSLGEYNEQFFGPGTRLTVL.

V gene TRBV21-1 combines with J gene TRBJ2-1; the table's D call, TRBD1, was not checked against the DNA. TRBV21-1 is labeled a pseudogene. There are 15 residues in the CDR3. The chain's CDR3 is CASSTNRGNYNEQFF. The CDR3 DNA reads TGTGCCAGCAGCACAAACAGGGGGAACTACAATGAGCAGTTCTTC.

The chain joins TRBV2 to TRBJ1-5; D unclear. Germline V gene sequence: CDR1 SNHLY, CDR2 FYNNEI. Trimming took off 9 bases at V and 1 base at J, with 16 bases between the two ends. The CDR3 length is 15 residues. The CDR3 loop reads CASELRALSNQPQHF. The CDR3 DNA is TGTGCCAGTGAGTTGAGGGCTTTGAGCAATCAGCCCCAGCATTTT.

The chain uses TRBV19 and TRBJ2-1; 11 bases fit TRBD2. The CDR3 is 16 residues long. Germline CDR1 LNHDA, CDR2 SQIVND (reference sequence). Losses at the gene ends were 0 bases for V and 8 bases for J; bases not matched to a gene: 6. The CDR3 sequence is CASSIELAGEGDEQFF. The DNA of the CDR3 is TGTGCCAGTAGTATAGAACTAGCGGGAGAAGGGGATGAGCAGTTCTTC.

The chain employs TRBV6-6 and TRBJ1-2; 7 positions match TRBD1. Looked up from germline, CDR1 is MNHNY and CDR2 is SVGAGI (reference sequence). Germline trimming cut 7 bases from V and 2 bases from J; bases unmatched to any gene: 13. The CDR3 runs to 16 residues. CDR3 DNA: TGTGCCAGCATCCGATCGCCCGGGACAGCGAACTATGGCTACACCTTC. Encoded protein: CASIRSPGTANYGYTF.

The chain links TRBV2 to TRBJ1-2; the D is unclear. The CDR3 runs 14 residues. Trimming took 5 bases from V and 8 from J, leaving 18 bases between them. The germline V gene encodes CDR1 SNHLY and CDR2 FYNNEI. CDR3 in amino acids: CASSSYDRERGYTF. The CDR3 coding sequence is TGTGCCAGCAGTTCTTACGACCGCGAGCGAGGCTACACCTTC.

In regard to this clone: Relative to the germline gene, one junction end is altered; a read error may explain this. V gene TRBV19 combines with J gene TRBJ1-2; perhaps TRBD1 as D (6 bases). The CDR3 is 15 amino acids. Germline-derived CDR1 and CDR2 are LNHDA and SQIVND (reference sequence). The CDR3 region is CASSSSRRGDYGYTF. The DNA for the CDR3 is TGTGCCAGTAGTTCCTCGAGGAGGGGGGACTACGGCTACACCTTC.

This chain connects TRBV13 to TRBJ2-1, with 7 bases matching TRBD2. The J segment lost 7 bases and the V segment lost 0 bases, leaving 6 bases of the junction unmatched. The CDR3 length is 15 residues. Germline V gene lookup returns CDR1 PRHDT and CDR2 FYEKMQ (reference sequence). This chain's CDR3 is CASSLGEVAGNEQFF. The CDR3 bases are TGTGCCAGCAGCTTAGGCGAAGTAGCGGGTAATGAGCAGTTCTTC.

The CDR3 DNA reads as TGTGCCAGCAGCTTTGGCGCTAGCGGGACGCTAGCCAAAAACATTCAGTACTTC. Amino acid sequence: CASSFGASGTLAKNIQYF. The chain links TRBV7-2 to TRBJ2-4, with TRBD2 matching 9 bases. Trimming removed 3 bases from V and 0 bases from J; junction bases left unmatched: 9. The CDR3 is 18 amino acids. From germline, CDR1 is SGHTA and CDR2 FQGNSA. Full variable domain (missing parts from reference TRBV7-2 and TRBJ2-4): GAGVSQSPSNKVTEKGKDVELRCDPISGHTALYWYRQSLGQGLEFLIYFQGNSAPDKSGLPSDRFSAERTGGSVSTLTIQRTQQEDSAVYLCASSFGASGTLAKNIQYFGAGTRLSVL.

This chain uses TRBV25-1 with TRBJ2-1, with 8 bases aligning to TRBD1. This CDR3 contains 17 residues. V lost 1 base to trimming and J lost 1 base; unmatched junction nucleotides: 6. Germline values: CDR1 MGHDK, CDR2 SYGVNS. The CDR3 sequence is CASSEFSRGRSYNEQFF. CDR3 DNA sequence: TGTGCCAGCAGTGAATTTTCCAGGGGGCGATCCTACAATGAGCAGTTCTTC. The full variable domain, rest sourced from reference TRBV25-1 and TRBJ2-1, is EADIYQTPRYLVIGTGKKITLECSQTMGHDKMYWYQQDPGMELHLIHYSYGVNSTEKGDLSSESTVSRIRTEHFPLTLESARPSHTSQYLCASSEFSRGRSYNEQFFGPGTRLTVL.

The chain carries TRBV19 and TRBJ2-3, with 8 bases aligning to TRBD1. The ends lost 5 bases at V and 4 bases at J; junction bases unmatched: 8. Germline CDR1 LNHDA, CDR2 SQIVND (reference sequence). This CDR3 has 15 amino acids. CDR3 sequence: CASSFTGGSSDTQYF. The CDR3 DNA reads TGTGCCAGTAGTTTTACAGGGGGGAGCTCAGATACGCAGTATTTT.

The chain is built from TRBV7-9 and TRBJ1-3; 8 bases line up with TRBD1. Trimming cost V 5 bases and J 4 bases; bases outside gene matches: 7. The CDR3 has 15 amino acids. Per germline, CDR1 SEHNR and CDR2 FQNEAQ (reference sequence). CDR3 DNA sequence: TGTGCCAGCAGCGGCCAGGGGGCGGAAGGAAACACCATATATTTT. Its protein is CASSGQGAEGNTIYF.

The chain is built from TRBV4-1 and TRBJ2-7, with 11 nucleotides matching TRBD1. Germline CDR1 reads MGHRA; CDR2 reads YSYEKL. This CDR3 region has 14 residues. Trimming took 2 bases from V and 5 from J; bases not matched to a gene: 2. CDR3 nucleotide sequence: TGCGCCAGCAGCCAACGGACAGGGGGCGACGAGCAGTACTTC. Its translation is CASSQRTGGDEQYF.